What follows describes a single T cell receptor (beta chain). Its antigen remains unknown. These data originate in a study of OX40 agonist ivuxolimab in advanced cancers. Notes on the study in general: The study did not work out the antigen specificity of the expanded peripheral T cells. At 0.1 to 3.0 mg/kg, clonal expansion of CD4+ and CD8+ blood T cells had occurred by week 6.

Profiled with immunoSEQ multiplex PCR; TCRdb holds only in-frame clones, not every one. Seen here are more than 90,000 clones, less than 85% observed once, and the top ten hold roughly 5.4%. This CDR3 is 16 amino acids long. Germline CDR1 reads SGHTA; CDR2 reads FQGNSA. V lost 5 bases and J lost 6; bases outside the gene matches: 13. This clonotype was sampled from an adult with an advanced solid tumor such as melanoma, head and neck, liver or kidney cancer. The chain couples TRBV7-2 to TRBJ2-3, with TRBD2 matching over 8 bases. The source material was CD4+ or CD8+ T cells sorted from blood, sampled in a trial of the OX40 agonist ivuxolimab. The chain's CDR3 is CASSAGGLPFGDTQYF. The CDR3 DNA is TGTGCCAGCAGCGCGGGGGGACTTCCTTTTGGGGATACGCAGTATTTT.